The sequence of this T cell receptor beta chain was determined in a study of blood T cell repertoires in COVID-19. The overall study: Specimens from acute and convalescent COVID-19 originated in the United States, Italy and Spain. Sources were T cells, B-cell-depleted T cells, or PBMCs; the material itself was cDNA or gDNA.

Per the original data handling: Estimated nucleated cell counts came from reference gene primer amplification. The data were produced by immunoSEQ multiplex PCR, yet TCRdb's version contains in-frame clones alone and is incomplete. For V, J and clone size, that table is used; D and trimming come from the DNA. The sample lists about 160,000 clones, more than 65% occurring once. The V gene end was trimmed by 4 bases and the J gene end by 0 bases; junction bases not matched to a gene: 5. The germline V gene has CDR1 SGHNT and CDR2 YYREEE (reference sequence). The CDR3 is 15 residues long. The sequence was collected from a woman of 80 years or more with active or convalescent COVID-19. Input material: peripheral blood. V is TRBV5-4 and J is TRBJ2-3; 7 bases agree with TRBD1. The CDR3 nucleotides are TGTGCCAGCAGCCTGGGACAGTTAAGCACAGATACGCAGTATTTT. Translated: CASSLGQLSTDTQYF. Full variable domain (missing parts from reference TRBV5-4 and TRBJ2-3): ETGVTQSPTHLIKTRGQQVTLRCSSQSGHNTVSWYQQALGQGPQFIFQYYREEENGRGNFPPRFSGLQFPNYSSELNVNALELDDSALYLCASSLGQLSTDTQYFGPGTRLTVL.